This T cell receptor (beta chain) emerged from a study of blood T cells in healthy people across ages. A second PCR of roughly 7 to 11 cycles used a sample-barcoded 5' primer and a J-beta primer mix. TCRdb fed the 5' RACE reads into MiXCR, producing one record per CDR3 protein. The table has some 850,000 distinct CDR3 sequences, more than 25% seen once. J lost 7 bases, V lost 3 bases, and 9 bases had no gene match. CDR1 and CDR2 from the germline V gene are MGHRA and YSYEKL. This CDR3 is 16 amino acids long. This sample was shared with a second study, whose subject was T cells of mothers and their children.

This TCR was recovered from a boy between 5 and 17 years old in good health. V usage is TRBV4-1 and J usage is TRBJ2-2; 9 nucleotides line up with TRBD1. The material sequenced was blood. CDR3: CASSHLTGGRVGELFF. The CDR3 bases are TGCGCCAGCAGCCACTTGACAGGGGGAAGAGTCGGGGAGCTGTTTTTT.